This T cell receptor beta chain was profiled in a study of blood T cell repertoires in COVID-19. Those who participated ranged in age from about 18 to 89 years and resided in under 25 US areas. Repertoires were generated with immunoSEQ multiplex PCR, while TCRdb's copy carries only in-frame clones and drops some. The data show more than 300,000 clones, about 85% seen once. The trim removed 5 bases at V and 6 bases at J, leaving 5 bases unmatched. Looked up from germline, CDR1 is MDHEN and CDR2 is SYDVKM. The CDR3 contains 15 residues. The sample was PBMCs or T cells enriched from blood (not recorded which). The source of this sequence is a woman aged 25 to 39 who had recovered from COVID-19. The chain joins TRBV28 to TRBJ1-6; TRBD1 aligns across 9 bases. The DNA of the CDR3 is TGTGCCAGCAGTCTCGTGACAGGGGGTAATTCACCCCTCCACTTT. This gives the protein CASSLVTGGNSPLHF.